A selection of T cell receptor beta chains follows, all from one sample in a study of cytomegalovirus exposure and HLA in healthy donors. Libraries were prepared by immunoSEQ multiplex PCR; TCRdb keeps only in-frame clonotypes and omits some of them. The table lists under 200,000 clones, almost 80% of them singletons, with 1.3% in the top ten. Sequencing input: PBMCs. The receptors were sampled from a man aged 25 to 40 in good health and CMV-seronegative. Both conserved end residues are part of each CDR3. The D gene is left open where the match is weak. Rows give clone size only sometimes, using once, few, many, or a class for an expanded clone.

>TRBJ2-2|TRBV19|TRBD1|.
CATGENTGELFF
TGTGCGACAGGGGAGAACACCGGGGAGCTGTTTTTT
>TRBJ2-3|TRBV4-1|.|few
CASSLKRGTPSTDTQYF
TGCGCCAGCAGCCTAAAGAGAGGGACTCCGAGCACAGATACGCAGTATTTT
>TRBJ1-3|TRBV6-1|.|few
CASSEQGFGNTIYF
TGTGCCAGCAGTGAGCAGGGTTTTGGAAACACCATATATTTT
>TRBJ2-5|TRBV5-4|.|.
CASSLAGRGWETQYF
TGTGCCAGCAGCTTGGCGGGCAGGGGCTGGGAGACCCAGTACTTC
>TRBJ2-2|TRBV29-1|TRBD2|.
CSVYSGESTGELFF
TGCAGCGTCTATAGCGGGGAGAGCACCGGGGAGCTGTTTTTT
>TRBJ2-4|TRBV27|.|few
CASSSGEIFPGLAKNIQYF
TGTGCCAGCAGTTCAGGCGAGATCTTTCCAGGGTTGGCCAAAAACATTCAGTACTTC
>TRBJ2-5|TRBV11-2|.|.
CASSLDYGEETQYF
TGTGCCAGCAGCTTAGATTACGGGGAAGAGACCCAGTACTTC
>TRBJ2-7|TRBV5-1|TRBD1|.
CASSSQTGGTYEQYF
TGCGCCAGCAGTTCCCAAACAGGGGGGACCTACGAGCAGTACTTC
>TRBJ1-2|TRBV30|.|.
CAWSGGAGGGYTF
TGTGCCTGGAGCGGAGGAGCGGGGGGTGGCTACACCTTC
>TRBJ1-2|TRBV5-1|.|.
CASSPTEQEGYTF
TGCGCCAGCAGCCCGACAGAACAGGAGGGCTACACCTTC
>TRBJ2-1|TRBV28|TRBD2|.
CAILAGERDLGEQFF
TGTGCCATCTTAGCGGGAGAACGGGACTTAGGTGAGCAGTTCTTC
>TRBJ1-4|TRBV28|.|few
CASSRRTEFYEKLFF
TGTGCCAGCAGCCGACGGACAGAATTTTATGAAAAACTGTTTTTT
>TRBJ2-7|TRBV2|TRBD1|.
CARGQGYEQYF
TGTGCCAGAGGACAGGGCTACGAGCAGTACTTC
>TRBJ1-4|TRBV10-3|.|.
CAIGPGQSAPFGKLFF
TGTGCCATCGGTCCGGGACAATCGGCACCCTTTGGAAAACTGTTTTTT